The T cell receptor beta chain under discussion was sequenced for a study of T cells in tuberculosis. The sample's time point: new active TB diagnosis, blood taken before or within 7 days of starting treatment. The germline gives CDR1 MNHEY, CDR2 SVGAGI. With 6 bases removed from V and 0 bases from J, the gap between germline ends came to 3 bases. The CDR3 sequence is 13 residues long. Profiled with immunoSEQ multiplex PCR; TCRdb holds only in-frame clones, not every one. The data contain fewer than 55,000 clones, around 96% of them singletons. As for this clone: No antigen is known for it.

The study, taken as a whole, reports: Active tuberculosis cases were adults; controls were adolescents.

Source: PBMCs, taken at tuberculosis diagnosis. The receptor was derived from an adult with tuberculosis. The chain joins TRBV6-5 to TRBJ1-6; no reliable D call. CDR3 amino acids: CASSSSYNSPLHF. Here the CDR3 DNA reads TGTGCCAGCAGCAGCTCCTATAATTCACCCCTCCACTTT.